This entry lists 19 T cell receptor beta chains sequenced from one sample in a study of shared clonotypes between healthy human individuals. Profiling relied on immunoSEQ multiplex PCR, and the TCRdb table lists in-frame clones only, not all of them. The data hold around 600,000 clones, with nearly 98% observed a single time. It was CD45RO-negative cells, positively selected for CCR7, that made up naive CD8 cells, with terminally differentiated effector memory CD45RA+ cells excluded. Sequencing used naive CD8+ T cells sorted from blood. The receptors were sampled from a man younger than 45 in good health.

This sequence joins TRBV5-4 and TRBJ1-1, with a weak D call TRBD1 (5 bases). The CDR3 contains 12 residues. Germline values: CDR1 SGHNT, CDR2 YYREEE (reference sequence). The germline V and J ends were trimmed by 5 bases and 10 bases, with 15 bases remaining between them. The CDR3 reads CASRSGGEAAFF. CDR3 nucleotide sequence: TGTGCCAGCAGATCTGGGGGGGAAGCAGCTTTCTTT.

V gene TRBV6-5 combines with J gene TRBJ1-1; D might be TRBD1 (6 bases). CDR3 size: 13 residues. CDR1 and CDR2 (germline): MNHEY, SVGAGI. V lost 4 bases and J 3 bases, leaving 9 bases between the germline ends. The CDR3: CASSWRGDTEAFF. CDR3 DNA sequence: TGTGCCAGCAGTTGGAGGGGGGACACTGAAGCTTTCTTT.

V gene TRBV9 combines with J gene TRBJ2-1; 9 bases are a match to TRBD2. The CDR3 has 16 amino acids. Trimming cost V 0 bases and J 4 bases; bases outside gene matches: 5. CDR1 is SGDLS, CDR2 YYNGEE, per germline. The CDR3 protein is CASSVDTSGFYNEQFF. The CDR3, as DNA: TGTGCCAGCAGCGTAGATACTAGCGGGTTTTACAATGAGCAGTTCTTC.

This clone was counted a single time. The CDR3 sequence is CASSLSHRTNTGELFF. The CDR3 DNA sequence: TGCGCCAGCAGCTTGTCACACAGAACGAACACCGGGGAGCTGTTTTTT. The chain carries TRBV5-1 and TRBJ2-2, with D hard to call. Looked up from germline, CDR1 is SGHRS and CDR2 is YFSETQ. Deletions cut 1 base from V and 0 bases from J, with 10 bases between. CDR3 size: 16 residues.

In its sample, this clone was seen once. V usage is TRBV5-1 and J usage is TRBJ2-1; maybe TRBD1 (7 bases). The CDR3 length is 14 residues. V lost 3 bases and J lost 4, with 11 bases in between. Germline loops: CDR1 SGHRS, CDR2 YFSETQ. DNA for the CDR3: TGCGCCAGCAGCTCAGGGGGGTTATACAATGAGCAGTTCTTC. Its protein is CASSSGGLYNEQFF.

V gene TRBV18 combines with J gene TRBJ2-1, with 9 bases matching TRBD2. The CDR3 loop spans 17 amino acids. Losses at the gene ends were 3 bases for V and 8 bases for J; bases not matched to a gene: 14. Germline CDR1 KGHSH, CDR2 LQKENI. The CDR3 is CASSPKSGRPRGDEQFF. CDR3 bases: TGTGCCAGCTCACCTAAAAGCGGGAGGCCGAGGGGTGATGAGCAGTTCTTC.

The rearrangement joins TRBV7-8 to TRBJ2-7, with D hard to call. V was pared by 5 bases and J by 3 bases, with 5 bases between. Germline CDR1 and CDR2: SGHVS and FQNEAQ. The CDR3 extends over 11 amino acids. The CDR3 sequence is CASSMNYEQYF. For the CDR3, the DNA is TGTGCCAGCAGCATGAACTACGAGCAGTACTTC.

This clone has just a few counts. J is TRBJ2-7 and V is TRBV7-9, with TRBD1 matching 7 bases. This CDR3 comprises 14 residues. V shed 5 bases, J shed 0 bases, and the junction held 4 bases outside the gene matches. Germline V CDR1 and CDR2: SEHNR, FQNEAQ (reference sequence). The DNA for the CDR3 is TGTGCCAGCAGCCACGACAGGGACTCCTACGAGCAGTACTTC. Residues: CASSHDRDSYEQYF.

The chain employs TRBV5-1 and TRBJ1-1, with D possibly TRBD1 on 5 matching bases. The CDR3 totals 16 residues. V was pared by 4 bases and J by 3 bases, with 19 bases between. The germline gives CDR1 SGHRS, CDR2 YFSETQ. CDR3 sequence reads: CASSPFWTGRDTEAFF. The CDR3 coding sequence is TGCGCCAGCAGCCCCTTTTGGACGGGGCGAGACACTGAAGCTTTCTTT.

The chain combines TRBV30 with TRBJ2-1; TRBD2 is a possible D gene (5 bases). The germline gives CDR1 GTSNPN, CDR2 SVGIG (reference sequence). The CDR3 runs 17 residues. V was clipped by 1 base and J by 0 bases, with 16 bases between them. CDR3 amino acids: CAWSDLPRGGSYNEQFF. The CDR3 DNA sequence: TGTGCCTGGAGTGACCTTCCCCGAGGAGGCTCCTACAATGAGCAGTTCTTC.

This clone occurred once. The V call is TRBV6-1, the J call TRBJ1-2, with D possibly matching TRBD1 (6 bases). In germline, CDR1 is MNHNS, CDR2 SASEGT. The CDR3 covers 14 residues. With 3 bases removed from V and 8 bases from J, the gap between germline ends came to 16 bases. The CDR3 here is CASSEGHLFKGYTF. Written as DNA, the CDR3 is TGTGCCAGCAGTGAGGGACACCTCTTTAAAGGCTACACCTTC.

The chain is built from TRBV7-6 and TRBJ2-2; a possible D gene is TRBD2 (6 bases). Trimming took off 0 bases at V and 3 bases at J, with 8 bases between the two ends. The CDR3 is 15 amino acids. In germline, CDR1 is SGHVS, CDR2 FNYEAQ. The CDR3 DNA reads TGTGCCAGCAGCTTAGCGTGGGGGGACACCGGGGAGCTGTTTTTT. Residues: CASSLAWGDTGELFF.

CDR3 nucleotides: TGTGCCAGCTCACCACCGGAGAGGGTCAAGTCCGTTGAGCAGTACTTC. This gives the protein CASSPPERVKSVEQYF. The chain links TRBV18 to TRBJ2-7, with a possible D match to TRBD2 (5 bases). Per the germline V gene, CDR1 is KGHSH and CDR2 is LQKENI. Trimming left V 0 bases short and J 7 bases short, with 19 bases between. This CDR3 contains 16 residues.

CDR3 sequence: CASSTLLGNEQFF. Written as DNA, the CDR3 is TGTGCCAGCAGCACCCTCTTAGGCAATGAGCAGTTCTTC. V is TRBV28 and J is TRBJ2-1; D gene unclear. Per germline, CDR1 MDHEN and CDR2 SYDVKM. There are 13 residues in the CDR3. V was pared by 6 bases and J by 6 bases, with 12 bases between.

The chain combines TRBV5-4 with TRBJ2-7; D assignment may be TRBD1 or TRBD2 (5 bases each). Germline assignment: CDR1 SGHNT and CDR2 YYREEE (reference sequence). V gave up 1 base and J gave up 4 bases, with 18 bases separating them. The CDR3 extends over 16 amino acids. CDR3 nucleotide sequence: TGTGCCAGCAGCTTGAGGGGAGAAGGGTTGGCTTACGAGCAGTACTTC. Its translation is CASSLRGEGLAYEQYF.

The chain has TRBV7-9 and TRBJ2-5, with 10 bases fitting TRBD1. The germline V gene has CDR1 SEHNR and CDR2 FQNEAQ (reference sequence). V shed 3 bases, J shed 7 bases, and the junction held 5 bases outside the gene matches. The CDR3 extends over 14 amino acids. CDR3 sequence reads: CASSFDRGRGTQYF. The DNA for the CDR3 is TGTGCCAGCAGCTTCGACAGGGGGCGGGGGACCCAGTACTTC.

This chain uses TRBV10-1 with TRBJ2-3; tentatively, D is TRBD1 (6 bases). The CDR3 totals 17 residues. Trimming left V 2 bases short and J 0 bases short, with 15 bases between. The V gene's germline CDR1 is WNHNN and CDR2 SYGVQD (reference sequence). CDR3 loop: CASSEPWDILSTDTQYF. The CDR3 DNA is TGCGCCAGCAGTGAGCCGTGGGACATTCTTAGCACAGATACGCAGTATTTT.

The CDR3 loop reads CASSPKTSGSRETQYF. CDR3 sequence (DNA): TGTGCCAGCAGCCCAAAGACTAGCGGGAGTAGAGAGACCCAGTACTTC. The chain carries TRBV7-8 and TRBJ2-5, with 12 bases matching TRBD2. The germline V gene encodes CDR1 SGHVS and CDR2 FQNEAQ. The CDR3 contains 16 residues. Trimming cost V 5 bases and J 4 bases; bases outside gene matches: 8.

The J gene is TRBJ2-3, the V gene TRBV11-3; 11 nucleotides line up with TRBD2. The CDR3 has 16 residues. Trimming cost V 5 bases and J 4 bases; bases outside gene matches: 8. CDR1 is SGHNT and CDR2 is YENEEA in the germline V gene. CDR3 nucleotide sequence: TGTGCCAGCAGCCCTTGGACTAGCGGGCAATCAGATACGCAGTATTTT. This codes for CASSPWTSGQSDTQYF.